This T cell receptor beta chain was recovered during a study of T cells in tumors after PD-1 blockade. Study-wide background: A subset received ongoing vismodegib 150 mg daily alongside anti-PD-1 therapy. Peripheral blood samples averaged 36,536 unique clonotypes and 100,000 to 130,000 templates.

Template: tumor biopsy or peripheral blood genomic DNA, roughly 600-6,004 ng per sample. Trimming pared 1 base from V and 6 bases from J, leaving 4 bases between. The CDR3 loop spans 12 amino acids. CDR1 is SGDLS, CDR2 YYNGEE, per germline. Libraries were prepared by immunoSEQ multiplex PCR; TCRdb keeps only in-frame clonotypes and omits some of them. Of 14,000 to 15,000 clones in the sample, around 79% are singletons; the top ten hold roughly 20%. The chain has TRBV9 and TRBJ2-2, with D unclear. The source material was PBMCs, sampled after anti-PD-1 treatment. This TCR came from a human donor with basal cell carcinoma. CDR3 in DNA: TGTGCCAGCAGCGTAAGATCCGGGGAGCTGTTTTTT. This sequence encodes CASSVRSGELFF.